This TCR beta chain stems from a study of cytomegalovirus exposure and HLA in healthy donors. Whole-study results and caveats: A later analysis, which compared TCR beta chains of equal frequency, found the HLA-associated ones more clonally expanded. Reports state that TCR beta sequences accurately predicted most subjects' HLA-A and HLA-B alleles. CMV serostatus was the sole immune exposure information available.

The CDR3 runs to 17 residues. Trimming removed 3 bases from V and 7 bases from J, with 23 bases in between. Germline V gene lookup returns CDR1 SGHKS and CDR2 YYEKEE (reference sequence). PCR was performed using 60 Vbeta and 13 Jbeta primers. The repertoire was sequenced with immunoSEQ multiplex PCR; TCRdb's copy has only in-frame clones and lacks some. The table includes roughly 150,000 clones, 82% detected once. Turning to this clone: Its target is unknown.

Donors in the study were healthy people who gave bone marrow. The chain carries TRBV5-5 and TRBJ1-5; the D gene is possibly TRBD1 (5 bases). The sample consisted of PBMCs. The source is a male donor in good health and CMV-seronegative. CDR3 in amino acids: CASSSDPTGKVPQPQHF. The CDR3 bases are TGTGCCAGCAGCTCCGACCCCACAGGAAAAGTTCCCCAGCCCCAGCATTTT.